This T cell receptor (beta chain) was recorded in a study of shared clonotypes between healthy human individuals. Study in general: Three plates were used per donor for CD4 naive, three for CD4 memory, two for CD8 naive and one for CD8 memory.

Clones were read by immunoSEQ multiplex PCR, and TCRdb kept only the in-frame ones, dropping some. The sample yields 2 million to 2.5 million clones, more than 85% seen once. The sample taken for sequencing was naive CD4+ T cells from PBMCs. Documented subset: CD45RA+ positively selected. This TCR came from a young man in good health. Some clones in this sample may be carry-over from other donors' samples.

CDR3 in amino acids: CASSLVRAQETQYF. The CDR3 region has the DNA TGCGCCAGCAGCTTGGTTCGAGCCCAAGAGACCCAGTACTTC. This sequence joins TRBV5-1 and TRBJ2-5; no clear D. The CDR3 runs to 14 residues. The germline V gene has CDR1 SGHRS and CDR2 YFSETQ. Trimming removed 0 bases from V and 1 base from J, with 7 bases in between. Full variable domain (outside the CDR3, taken from reference TRBV5-1 and TRBJ2-5): KAGVTQTPRYLIKTRGQQVTLSCSPISGHRSVSWYQQTPGQGLQFLFEYFSETQRNKGNFPGRFSGRQFSNSRSEMNVSTLELGDSALYLCASSLVRAQETQYFGPGTRLLVL.